Included here is one T cell receptor beta chain sequence, with context. Antigen unknown. The authors reverse transcribed all of the isolated RNA, so sequencing captured expressed TCRB transcripts. Naive, central memory and regulatory T cell samples yielded around 3.5 million reads on average. The data were produced by immunoSEQ multiplex PCR, yet TCRdb's version contains in-frame clones alone and is incomplete. The sample shows over 150,000 clones, about 8.1% of them seen only once. The V and J ends lost 8 bases and 3 bases, in that order; junction bases with no gene match: 7. Germline V CDR1 and CDR2: SNHLY, FYNNEI. This CDR3 has 14 amino acids. The record originates from a study of beta chain features in type 1 diabetes. Study results and caveats: The VDJ junctions of type 1 diabetes patients carried fewer insertions and more deletions. Shorter TCRB CDR3s, moderately but significantly so, marked every one of the four CD4+ subsets in Type 1 diabetes patients.

One heparinised draw of blood, averaging approximately 110 mL, came from each donor. The sequencing input was central memory CD4+ T cells from blood. The clonotype comes from a man younger than 35 in good health. This sequence joins TRBV2 and TRBJ2-7; 10 bases fit TRBD1. The CDR3 protein is CASAPGQGIYEQYF. The DNA for the CDR3 is TGTGCCAGCGCCCCGGGACAGGGGATCTACGAGCAGTACTTC.